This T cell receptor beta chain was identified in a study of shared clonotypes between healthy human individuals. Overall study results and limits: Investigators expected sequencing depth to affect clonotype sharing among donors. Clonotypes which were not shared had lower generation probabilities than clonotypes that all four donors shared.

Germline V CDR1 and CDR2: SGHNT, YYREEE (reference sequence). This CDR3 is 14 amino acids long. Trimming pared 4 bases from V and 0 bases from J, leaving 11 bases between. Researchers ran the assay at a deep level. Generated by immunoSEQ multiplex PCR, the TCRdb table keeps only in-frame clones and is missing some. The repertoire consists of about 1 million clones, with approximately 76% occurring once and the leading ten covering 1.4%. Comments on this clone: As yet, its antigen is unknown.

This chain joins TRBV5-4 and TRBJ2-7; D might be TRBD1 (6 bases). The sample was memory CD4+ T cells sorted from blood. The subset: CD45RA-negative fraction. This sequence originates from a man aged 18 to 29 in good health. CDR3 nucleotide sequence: TGTGCCAGCAGCCAAGACAGGTTCTCCTACGAGCAGTACTTC. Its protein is CASSQDRFSYEQYF.